The rows below give T cell receptor beta chains drawn from one sample of a study of control samples from healthy donors and cancer patients. Profiling relied on immunoSEQ multiplex PCR, and the TCRdb table lists in-frame clones only, not all of them. The table lists roughly 370,000 clones, around nine tenths of them singletons, with 5% to 8% in the top ten. The sequencing sample was made of PBMCs. The receptors were sampled from a man aged 40-50 years with head and neck cancer. Each CDR3 is given with its conserved first and last residue. D genes are given only for firm matches. Rows give clone size only sometimes, using once, few, many, or a class for an expanded clone.

v_gene	abundance	d_gene	j_gene	CDR3aa	CDR3nt
TRBV19	-	-	TRBJ1-2	CASSYQQGATVNYGYTF	TGTGCCAGTAGTTACCAACAGGGAGCCACCGTTAACTATGGCTACACCTTC
TRBV4-1	-	TRBD2	TRBJ2-3	CASSQRLAGGPGTDTQYF	TGCGCCAGCAGCCAGAGGCTAGCGGGGGGTCCTGGCACAGATACGCAGTATTTT
TRBV10-1	-	TRBD2	TRBJ2-3	CASSERLLAGGTDTQYF	TGCGCCAGCAGTGAGAGACTGCTAGCGGGGGGCACAGATACGCAGTATTTT
TRBV11-3	-	-	TRBJ2-1	CASSLETGPYNEQFF	TGTGCCAGCAGCTTGGAAACAGGGCCCTACAATGAGCAGTTCTTC
TRBV10-3	-	-	TRBJ1-2	CAISESRGMSDGYTF	TGTGCCATCAGTGAGTCGAGGGGTATGTCGGACGGCTACACCTTC
TRBV18	once	TRBD2	TRBJ2-7	CASSPSREDYEQYF	TGTGCCAGCTCACCAAGTCGGGAGGACTACGAGCAGTACTTC
TRBV4-3	once	-	TRBJ1-2	CASSPTSGSYGYTF	TGCGCCAGCAGCCCCACCTCAGGCAGCTATGGCTACACCTTC
TRBV11-2	-	-	TRBJ2-2	CASSLMRDRGGELFF	TGTGCCAGCAGCTTAATGCGGGATAGGGGCGGGGAGCTGTTTTTT
TRBV30	few	TRBD1	TRBJ2-1	CAWRNADRDVNEQFF	TGTGCCTGGAGGAATGCGGACAGGGACGTCAATGAGCAGTTCTTC
TRBV19	-	-	TRBJ2-7	CASSTGPRREQYF	TGTGCCAGTAGTACGGGACCGCGGCGCGAGCAGTACTTC
TRBV7-2	once	TRBD1	TRBJ1-1	CASSLRSGGIVAFF	TGTGCCAGCAGCTTAAGGTCAGGGGGCATCGTGGCTTTCTTT
TRBV4-1	-	TRBD1	TRBJ2-7	CASSQALTGYYEQYF	TGCGCCAGCAGCCAGGCCCTGACAGGGTACTACGAGCAGTACTTC
TRBV4-3	-	-	TRBJ2-1	CASSHSGTAVDEQFF	TGCGCCAGCAGCCATTCCGGGACTGCTGTCGATGAGCAGTTCTTC
TRBV6-2/TRBV6-3	-	TRBD2	TRBJ2-1	CASSYPHRLAGDNEQFF	TGTGCCAGCAGTTACCCCCATCGACTAGCGGGGGACAATGAGCAGTTCTTC
TRBV12-5	-	-	TRBJ2-2	CASGFGTPRVTGELFF	TGTGCTAGTGGTTTCGGGACTCCGAGGGTCACCGGGGAGCTGTTTTTT
TRBV30	-	-	TRBJ2-1	CAWSPKQGPTYNEQFF	TGTGCCTGGAGCCCGAAGCAGGGGCCAACCTACAATGAGCAGTTCTTC
TRBV25-1	-	-	TRBJ1-3	CASRGRVPGNTIYF	TGTGCCAGCAGGGGTAGGGTCCCTGGAAACACCATATATTTT
TRBV7-9	-	TRBD2	TRBJ2-7	CASSRLAGASEQYF	TGTGCCAGCAGCCGACTAGCGGGAGCAAGTGAGCAGTACTTC
TRBV4-2	-	TRBD2	TRBJ2-3	CASSRREGAGDTQYF	TGTGCCAGCAGCCGCCGGGAGGGTGCGGGTGATACGCAGTATTTT
TRBV30	-	TRBD1	TRBJ2-7	CAWNTGTGGEQYF	TGTGCCTGGAATACCGGGACAGGGGGCGAGCAGTACTTC
TRBV6-2/TRBV6-3	-	TRBD1	TRBJ1-4	CASSYLSGQGAKGTNEKLFF	TGTGCCAGCAGTTACCTGTCGGGACAGGGGGCGAAGGGGACTAATGAAAAACTGTTTTTT
TRBV3-1/TRBV3-2	-	TRBD1	TRBJ1-2	CASSQERDRAYGYTF	TGTGCCAGCAGCCAAGAACGGGACAGAGCATATGGCTACACCTTC
TRBV4-2	-	-	TRBJ1-6	CASSQDPPDSPLHF	TGTGCCAGCAGCCAAGATCCGCCAGATTCACCCCTCCACTTT
TRBV28	-	-	TRBJ2-6	CASSPVSGSSGANVLTF	TGTGCCAGCAGCCCAGTTTCAGGCAGCTCTGGGGCCAACGTCCTGACTTTC
TRBV6-2/TRBV6-3	once	-	TRBJ2-6	CASSRDGAPGANVLTF	TGTGCCAGCAGTCGGGACGGCGCACCTGGGGCCAACGTCCTGACTTTC
TRBV14	-	-	TRBJ2-1	CASSQGTASYNEQFF	TGTGCCAGCAGCCAAGGGACAGCGTCTTACAATGAGCAGTTCTTC
TRBV7-6	-	-	TRBJ1-4	CASRPSSSNEKLFF	TGTGCCAGCAGACCCTCTTCCTCTAATGAAAAACTGTTTTTT
TRBV7-9	few	-	TRBJ1-4	CASSLAVSNEKLFF	TGTGCCAGCAGCTTAGCGGTCAGTAATGAAAAACTGTTTTTT
TRBV7-8	-	TRBD1	TRBJ1-2	CASSRDSRSYTF	TGTGCCAGCAGCCGGGACAGCAGGTCGTATACCTTC
TRBV6-1	-	-	TRBJ1-1	CASSEVGVDYEAFF	TGTGCCAGCAGTGAAGTGGGGGTAGACTATGAAGCTTTCTTT
TRBV29-1	-	-	TRBJ1-5	CSVLGGGNQPQHF	TGCAGCGTCCTGGGTGGTGGGAATCAGCCCCAGCATTTT
TRBV25-1	-	-	TRBJ2-3	CASSEQGFADTQYF	TGTGCCAGCAGTGAACAAGGGTTCGCAGATACGCAGTATTTT
TRBV12-2	-	-	TRBJ2-7	CASRKPRQPSSYEQYF	TGTGCAAGTCGGAAACCAAGGCAGCCCAGCTCCTACGAGCAGTACTTC
TRBV12-3/TRBV12-4	-	-	TRBJ1-1	CASSWTPNTEAFF	TGTGCCAGCAGTTGGACACCAAACACTGAAGCTTTCTTT
TRBV30	-	-	TRBJ1-2	CAWSVQDRIYVPF	TGTGCCTGGAGTGTCCAAGACAGGATCTACGTCCCCTTC
TRBV30	-	-	TRBJ1-6	CAWSVIGGVNSPLHF	TGTGCCTGGAGTGTTATCGGAGGGGTAAATTCACCCCTCCACTTT
TRBV27	-	-	TRBJ2-7	CASSKGSSYEQYF	TGTGCCAGCAGCAAGGGGAGCTCCTACGAGCAGTACTTC
TRBV7-2	-	TRBD2	TRBJ2-3	CASSSLLAGGSTDTQYF	TGTGCCAGCAGCTCATTACTAGCGGGGGGGAGCACAGATACGCAGTATTTT
TRBV27	-	TRBD1	TRBJ2-1	CASSWRGGPTNNEQFF	TGTGCCAGCAGTTGGAGAGGGGGCCCGACGAACAATGAGCAGTTCTTC
TRBV7-8	-	-	TRBJ1-5	CASSLGGGQPQHF	TGTGCCAGCAGCCTAGGAGGCGGTCAGCCCCAGCATTTT
TRBV2	-	-	TRBJ2-7	CASSELIGDFNEQYF	TGTGCCAGCAGTGAATTAATCGGGGATTTCAACGAGCAGTACTTC
TRBV7-2	-	-	TRBJ1-1	CASSDSWVNTEAFF	TGTGCCAGCAGCGATTCCTGGGTGAACACTGAAGCTTTCTTT
TRBV2	-	TRBD1	TRBJ1-5	CASKTGGDYQPQHF	TGTGCCAGCAAGACAGGGGGCGACTATCAGCCCCAGCATTTT
TRBV11-3	-	-	TRBJ1-1	CASSEDRNTEAFF	TGTGCCAGCAGCGAGGACAGGAACACTGAAGCTTTCTTT
TRBV5-1	-	-	TRBJ2-3	CASSLDGPSTDTQYF	TGCGCCAGCAGCTTGGACGGACCCAGCACAGATACGCAGTATTTT
TRBV6-4	-	TRBD1	TRBJ1-1	CASSQGVSTEAFF	TGTGCCAGCAGCCAGGGGGTTAGCACTGAAGCTTTCTTT
TRBV21-1	-	-	TRBJ1-1	CASSKIGQMNTEAFF	TGTGCCAGCAGCAAGATCGGGCAAATGAACACTGAAGCTTTCTTT
TRBV12-3/TRBV12-4	once	-	TRBJ1-5	CASSFQTRQPQHF	TGTGCCAGCAGCTTCCAGACGCGTCAGCCCCAGCATTTT
TRBV10-3	-	TRBD1	TRBJ2-1	CAISIYDRGQTSYNEQFF	TGTGCCATCAGTATCTACGACAGGGGGCAAACCTCCTACAATGAGCAGTTCTTC
TRBV9	-	TRBD1	TRBJ2-1	CASSAQGRFMDNEQFF	TGTGCCAGCAGCGCACAGGGGCGATTTATGGACAATGAGCAGTTCTTC
TRBV23-1	-	-	TRBJ2-7	CASSQGEQYF	TGCGCCAGCAGTCAGGGGGAGCAGTACTTC
TRBV2	-	TRBD2	TRBJ2-1	CASSPTARGAYNEQFF	TGTGCCAGCAGTCCCACCGCGCGGGGGGCTTACAATGAGCAGTTCTTC
TRBV30	-	-	TRBJ1-5	CAWSNTGWSNQPQHF	TGTGCCTGGAGCAACACAGGGTGGAGCAATCAGCCCCAGCATTTT
TRBV11-2	-	TRBD2	TRBJ2-1	CASSFSLAGGYNEQFF	TGTGCCAGCAGCTTCTCACTAGCGGGGGGGTACAATGAGCAGTTCTTC